This record concerns one T cell receptor (beta chain) sequence. Its antigen is currently unknown. This record belongs to a study of cytomegalovirus exposure and HLA in healthy donors. Study details: Sequencing of about 179 million T cells in an earlier analysis found 100 million to 140 million unique TCR beta sequences. Early release data held tens of millions of unique TCRs from HLA-typed donors. Overall study findings and caveats: TRBV6-2, TRBV6-3 and some other V segments were excluded as indistinguishable. The study labeled fewer than 200 TCR beta chains cytomegalovirus-associated.

The study ran its PCR with 60 Vbeta and 13 Jbeta primers. Repertoires were generated with immunoSEQ multiplex PCR, while TCRdb's copy carries only in-frame clones and drops some. In the table there are around 150,000 clones, 70% to 85% of which are singletons. Trimming left V 6 bases short and J 6 bases short, with 9 bases between. Germline CDR1 and CDR2: SNHLY and FYNNEI. The CDR3 is 12 residues long. This chain connects TRBV2 to TRBJ1-5; D remains ambiguous. Specimen: PBMCs. This clonotype originated in a man in his fifties or sixties in good health and CMV-seropositive. The CDR3 DNA follows: TGTGCCAGCAGCCGAACGGGTCAGCCCCAGCATTTT. It translates to CASSRTGQPQHF.